These 16 T cell receptor beta chains originate from one sample sequenced in a study of graft-versus-host responses after intestinal transplantation (dated by TCRdb to about 2021). The library came from the immunoSEQ multiplex PCR assay. Entries here come from immuneACCESS through TCRdb and include only in-frame sequences with V and J called. Some clones fail to appear in such tables; in the studies checked, an unresolved V gene covers under half of the shortfall, and the cause of the remainder is unknown. Counted in this sample were around 12,000 clones; 93% of them appeared once. 4% to 5.5% of the sample is taken by the ten largest. The specimen comprised PBMCs, sampled 950 to 1,300 days after intestinal transplantation. These receptor sequences come from a human patient who received an intestinal transplant, so some T cells may come from the graft donor.

This chain joins TRBV29-1 and TRBJ1-4; D uncertain. The CDR3 is 15 residues long. Germline V gene sequence: CDR1 SQVTM, CDR2 ANQGSEA. Between the trimmed V and J ends, which lost 2 bases and 5 bases, there was a span of 15 bases. CDR3 DNA: TGCAGCGTTGAATACGTAGACGTACAAAATGAAAAACTGTTTTTT. It codes for CSVEYVDVQNEKLFF.

V gene TRBV5-6 combines with J gene TRBJ2-5, with 7 bases aligning to TRBD2. CDR3 length: 13 amino acids. Germline loops: CDR1 SGHDT, CDR2 YYEEEE. Germline trimming cut 2 bases from V and 5 bases from J; bases unmatched to any gene: 3. In DNA, the CDR3 is TGTGCCAGCAGCTTAGGCGGGAGTGAGACCCAGTACTTC. As protein: CASSLGGSETQYF.

This chain joins TRBV6-6 and TRBJ1-1; D is possibly TRBD1 (5 bases). Germline V gene lookup returns CDR1 MNHNY and CDR2 SVGAGI (reference sequence). V was clipped by 3 bases and J by 6 bases, with 14 bases between them. This CDR3 contains 14 residues. The CDR3 region is CASSYGAESPEAFF. The CDR3 nucleotides are TGTGCCAGCAGTTATGGGGCAGAGAGCCCTGAAGCTTTCTTT.

A note on this clone: At one of its ends the junction is not consistent with the germline gene, which may arise from a read error. The chain recombines TRBV6-1 with TRBJ2-7; 8 positions agree with TRBD1. CDR1 MNHNS and CDR2 SASEGT come from the germline V gene. There are 15 residues in the CDR3. DNA for the CDR3: TGTGCCAGCAGCGAAGACAGGGGTGTGTGGTACGAGCAGTACTTC. Translation: CASSEDRGVWYEQYF.

The chain links TRBV5-6 to TRBJ2-3, with D hard to call. Trimming removed 4 bases at V and 5 bases at J, with 5 bases between. The CDR3 consists of 11 residues. Germline CDR1 SGHDT, CDR2 YYEEEE. The CDR3 sequence: CASSLRDTQYF. The CDR3 coding sequence is TGTGCCAGCAGCCTAAGAGATACGCAGTATTTT.

The chain links TRBV25-1 to TRBJ2-1; D is possibly TRBD1 (5 bases). Trimming took 3 bases from V and 4 from J, leaving 10 bases between them. The V gene's germline CDR1 is MGHDK and CDR2 SYGVNS. The CDR3 length is 14 residues. The DNA of the CDR3 is TGTGCCAGCAGTGACAGGGATGTTTACAATGAGCAGTTCTTC. Translation: CASSDRDVYNEQFF.

The rearrangement joins TRBV6-5 to TRBJ2-3, with D possibly TRBD2 on 6 matching bases. The length of the CDR3 is 12 residues. The germline V gene encodes CDR1 MNHEY and CDR2 SVGAGI. Trimming shortened V by 10 bases and J by 3 bases, and 11 bases separated the two germline ends. DNA of the CDR3: TGTGCCACACGCGGGACGACAGATACGCAGTATTTT. This codes for CATRGTTDTQYF.

This chain uses TRBV19 with TRBJ1-1; the match to TRBD1 covers 8 bases. V was clipped by 5 bases and J by 0 bases; unmatched bases: 8. CDR3 length equals 16 residues. Germline V CDR1 and CDR2: LNHDA, SQIVND (reference sequence). This chain's CDR3 is CASSPQGQVMNTEAFF. The CDR3, as DNA: TGTGCCAGTAGTCCCCAGGGACAGGTTATGAACACTGAAGCTTTCTTT.

The chain links TRBV7-2 to TRBJ2-7; D not certain. Per germline, CDR1 SGHTA and CDR2 FQGNSA. The V end was cut by 0 bases, the J end by 3 bases, with 6 bases between. CDR3 length: 13 residues. CDR3 sequence (DNA): TGTGCCAGCAGCTTAGCTGAGAACTACGAGCAGTACTTC. It yields the protein CASSLAENYEQYF.

V usage is TRBV5-6 and J usage is TRBJ1-4; possible D gene TRBD1, 5 bases. V was trimmed by 3 bases and J by 8 bases, leaving 17 bases between them. The CDR3 is 15 residues long. Germline V gene sequence: CDR1 SGHDT, CDR2 YYEEEE. The chain's CDR3 is CASSWGPNGAEKLFF. The CDR3, as DNA: TGTGCCAGCAGCTGGGGACCCAATGGCGCGGAAAAACTGTTTTTT. Supplemented by reference TRBV5-6 and TRBJ1-4, the full variable domain reads DAGVTQSPTHLIKTRGQQVTLRCSPKSGHDTVSWYQQALGQGPQFIFQYYEEEERQRGNFPDRFSGHQFPNYSSELNVNALLLGDSALYLCASSWGPNGAEKLFFGSGTQLSVL.

This chain links TRBV7-9 with TRBJ2-7; D is undetermined. The CDR3 sequence is 14 residues long. Germline V gene lookup returns CDR1 SEHNR and CDR2 FQNEAQ (reference sequence). V lost 2 bases to trimming and J lost 2 bases, with 10 bases between them. The CDR3 sequence: CASSLPALPYEQYF. Here the CDR3 DNA reads TGTGCCAGCAGCTTACCAGCGCTCCCCTACGAGCAGTACTTC.

A word on this clone: The junction shows a germline mismatch at one end, possibly a read error. The gene calls are TRBV7-7 and TRBJ1-3; no clear D. The CDR3 has 15 residues. Germline assignment: CDR1 SSHAT and CDR2 FNYEAQ (reference sequence). The CDR3 nucleotides read TGTGCTAGCAGCCTACAGACGGCCTCTGGAAACACCATATATTTT. It specifies CASSLQTASGNTIYF.

The chain combines TRBV7-2 with TRBJ1-5, with 7 bases fitting TRBD1. V shed 2 bases and J 6 bases; nucleotides not matched to a gene: 7. The CDR3 has 15 residues. CDR1 is SGHTA, CDR2 FQGNSA, per germline. The CDR3 region is CASSLQGVGSQPQHF. CDR3 nucleotides: TGTGCCAGCAGCTTACAGGGGGTGGGCAGTCAGCCCCAGCATTTT.

This sequence joins TRBV5-4 and TRBJ2-1; a weak D match, TRBD2 (5 bases). V lost 6 bases to trimming and J lost 5 bases, with 12 bases between them. Germline V gives CDR1 SGHNT, CDR2 YYREEE (reference sequence). CDR3 size: 13 residues. CDR3 sequence reads: CASTGSGDNEQFF. The CDR3 DNA reads TGTGCCAGCACGGGATCTGGGGACAATGAGCAGTTCTTC.

The chain recombines TRBV7-6 with TRBJ2-7; possibly TRBD1 for D (5 bases). Germline-derived CDR1 and CDR2 are SGHVS and FNYEAQ. The CDR3 sequence is 14 residues long. The V end lost 1 base, the J end lost 2 bases, and 9 bases lay between the germline ends. The CDR3 is CASSLGQGTYEQYF. The CDR3 DNA reads TGTGCCAGCAGCTTAGGGCAGGGTACCTACGAGCAGTACTTC.

J is TRBJ1-2 and V is TRBV11-1, with 8 bases that match TRBD1. The CDR3 is 13 residues long. CDR1 is SGHAT, CDR2 FQDESV, per germline (reference sequence). Trimming took 5 bases from V and 3 from J; bases not matched to a gene: 2. CDR3 nucleotides: TGTGCCAGCAGCCCGGACAGGGACTATGGCTACACCTTC. The encoded protein is CASSPDRDYGYTF.